This section outlines one T cell receptor (beta chain) sequence together with its context. In the authors' workflow: Amplification of reference gene primers provided the estimated nucleated cell counts. Measured with immunoSEQ multiplex PCR; TCRdb has only the in-frame clones, and not every one. D and trimming were read from the DNA, whereas the V and J calls and clone size are those reported in that table. The sample includes some 240,000 clones, roughly four fifths seen only once; the top ten take around 7.5%. The entry originates in a study of blood T cell repertoires in COVID-19. On the study more broadly: Samples came from the United States, Italy and Spain, spanning acute and convalescent COVID-19. In each case, the material was cDNA or gDNA derived from T cells, B-cell-depleted T cells, or PBMCs.

The CDR3 runs to 15 residues. V was clipped by 8 bases and J by 3 bases, with 19 bases between them. Germline V CDR1 and CDR2: LNHDA, SQIVND (reference sequence). The rearrangement links TRBV19 to TRBJ1-1; perhaps TRBD1 as D (6 bases). Input material: peripheral blood. The TCR was taken from a woman of 80 years or more with COVID-19, enrolled during active disease. The CDR3 DNA reads as TGTGCCAGTTTCGGGGGGCGCGAGAGGGACACTGAAGCTTTCTTT. It specifies CASFGGRERDTEAFF.